The text below deals with one TCR beta chain. The data were obtained in a study of T cell changes during pregnancy in multiple sclerosis. Libraries were prepared by immunoSEQ multiplex PCR; TCRdb keeps only in-frame clonotypes and omits some of them. The sample lists 40,000 or so clones; 90% to 95% were seen once. The clonotype originates from a female donor with multiple sclerosis, enrolled in a pregnancy study. Sequences were derived from CD8+ T cells from peripheral blood mononuclear cells, sampled before pregnancy.

The CDR3 here is CSAHSADTQYF. CDR3 DNA: TGCAGTGCCCATTCAGCAGATACGCAGTATTTT. V usage is TRBV20-1 and J usage is TRBJ2-3; D uncertain. V lost 6 bases to trimming and J lost 4 bases, with 8 bases between them. The CDR3 loop spans 11 amino acids. Germline V CDR1 and CDR2: DFQATT, SNEGSKA (reference sequence).